Included here is one TCR beta chain sequence, with context. Antigen unknown. Only in-frame clones appear in the TCRdb table, and some are missing; sequencing was by immunoSEQ multiplex PCR. The table has approximately 100,000 clones, around 87% seen once; the top ten hold roughly 10%. The record originates from a study of T cell responses to AZD1222 COVID-19 vaccine. Study-wide results and limits: Seropositivity was recorded at baseline in only 6 or 7 AZD1222 recipients. White British ancestry dominated among donors, who included more females, and clonal diversity was possibly underestimated. Unmutated variant regions are reportedly the target of nearly half of TCRs that are spike-specific. With dominance at 160-218 and 743-854, vaccine-associated CD4 TCRs spanned spike.

Germline V gives CDR1 LNHDA, CDR2 SQIVND (reference sequence). CDR3 length: 16 amino acids. The ends lost 6 bases at V and 10 bases at J; junction bases unmatched: 12. The sequence was collected from an adult who received the AZD1222 COVID-19 vaccine. This chain joins TRBV19 and TRBJ1-6; 10 bases line up with TRBD1. The sample was peripheral blood, taken 28 days after the second AZD1222 dose. The chain's CDR3 is CASSVTRQGAGSPLHF. CDR3 sequence (DNA): TGTGCCAGTAGCGTAACTCGACAGGGGGCAGGATCACCCCTCCACTTT.